Each of the 9 T cell receptor beta chains below was sequenced from the same sample in a study of blood T cell repertoires in COVID-19. The data were produced by immunoSEQ multiplex PCR, yet TCRdb's version contains in-frame clones alone and is incomplete. The sample has a few hundred thousand clones, 86% seen once. The specimen sequenced was peripheral blood. The receptors were gathered from a woman in her 30s with active or convalescent COVID-19.

The V and J genes are TRBV10-3 and TRBJ2-3; D is undetermined. CDR3 length equals 12 residues. Trimming took off 0 bases at V and 4 bases at J, with 2 bases between the two ends. Germline V lookup: CDR1 ENHRY, CDR2 SYGVKD. This CDR3 is CAISESSDTQYF. The CDR3 DNA is TGTGCCATCAGTGAGTCCTCAGATACGCAGTATTTT.

The CDR3 reads CASSYRKGELFF. CDR3 coding DNA: TGTGCCAGCAGTTATCGGAAGGGGGAACTGTTTTTT. The V call is TRBV6-6, the J call TRBJ1-4, with TRBD1 as a possible D gene (6 bases). Trimming removed 3 bases from V and 12 bases from J, with 11 bases in between. CDR3 size: 12 residues. CDR1 MNHNY and CDR2 SVGAGI come from the germline V gene (reference sequence).

CDR3 coding DNA: TGTGCCAGTAGTCGGGGCAAGGCTAGCGGGGGGGGCACAGATACGCAGTATTTT. Amino acid sequence: CASSRGKASGGGTDTQYF. The chain uses TRBV19 and TRBJ2-3, with TRBD2 matching 12 bases. The V segment lost 5 bases and the J segment 1 base; nucleotides outside the gene matches: 10. The germline gives CDR1 LNHDA, CDR2 SQIVND (reference sequence). The CDR3 has 18 residues.

This clone was counted a single time. In nucleotides, the CDR3 is TGTGCCAGCAGCTTGTTGGTAGTGGATACGCAGTATTTT. Residues: CASSLLVVDTQYF. The rearrangement links TRBV5-4 to TRBJ2-3; no firm D call. The CDR3 covers 13 residues. V was trimmed by 1 base and J by 6 bases, leaving 9 bases between them. The germline gives CDR1 SGHNT, CDR2 YYREEE (reference sequence).

This clone was detected only once. This chain links TRBV7-9 with TRBJ1-4; 8 bases fit TRBD1. The CDR3 spans 14 residues. Germline CDR1 and CDR2: SEHNR and FQNEAQ (reference sequence). Trimming removed 3 bases from V and 7 bases from J; junction bases left unmatched: 4. Here the CDR3 reads CASSFDRGTEKLFF. The CDR3 DNA reads as TGTGCCAGCAGCTTCGACAGGGGAACTGAAAAACTGTTTTTT.

V is TRBV7-2 and J is TRBJ2-3, with TRBD2 matching over 7 bases. Germline CDR1 reads SGHTA; CDR2 reads FQGNSA. V trimming: 5 bases; J trimming: 4 bases; junction bases outside the gene matches: 6. CDR3 length equals 14 residues. The CDR3 sequence: CASSIRDYSDTQYF. CDR3 bases: TGTGCCAGCAGCATCCGGGACTATTCAGATACGCAGTATTTT.

A single count supports this clone. A junction boundary mismatches the germline segment, possibly from a read error. The genes are TRBV14 and TRBJ2-1, with D tentatively TRBD1 (6 bases). The CDR3 extends over 15 amino acids. CDR1 is SGHDN and CDR2 is FVKESK in the germline V gene. DNA of the CDR3: TGTGCCAGCAGCCAAGATATGACAGGCTACTATGAGCAGTTCTTC. It yields the protein CASSQDMTGYYEQFF.

Only one count was recorded for this clone. The chain is built from TRBV19 and TRBJ1-1; D unresolved. The germline V and J ends were trimmed by 2 bases and 3 bases, with 7 bases remaining between them. There are 13 residues in the CDR3. From germline, CDR1 is LNHDA and CDR2 SQIVND (reference sequence). Here the CDR3 reads CASSISVYTEAFF. In DNA form, the CDR3 reads TGTGCCAGTAGTATATCGGTGTACACTGAAGCTTTCTTT.

This clone came up a few times. The rearrangement links TRBV7-2 to TRBJ2-2; 8 positions match TRBD2. The germline V gene has CDR1 SGHTA and CDR2 FQGNSA. V was clipped by 2 bases and J by 6 bases; unmatched bases: 5. The CDR3 sequence is 15 residues long. This chain's CDR3 is CASSLRGGYPGELFF. As DNA, the CDR3 is TGTGCCAGCAGCTTACGGGGGGGCTACCCCGGGGAGCTGTTTTTT.